This T cell receptor (beta chain) was identified during a study of regulatory T cells in long-lasting Graves disease. Investigators prepared the TCR beta libraries by applying iRepertoire HTBI primers and Arm-PCR of CDR3 regions. A single record per CDR3 protein comes from TCRdb applying MiXCR to the multiplex PCR reads. The sample carries about 400,000 distinct CDR3 sequences, around 20% recorded once. Time point: persistent/refractory GD, antithyroid drugs over 5 years with positive TRAb. Isolated PBMC RNA provided the starting material for the TCR library. Graves' disease diagnosis relied on American Thyroid Association guidelines. With EDTA tubes as the receptacles, approximately 10 milliliters of peripheral blood were drawn. This clonotype was picked up many times. Its antigen is as yet unknown. Findings and limits, study-wide: The persistent group shared 2,741 public clonotypes, more than the 966 shared by new patients.

The sample in question was peripheral blood mononuclear cells (PBMCs), obtained when the disease was refractory, from a patient treated with antithyroid drugs. This TCR was sampled from a female donor with Graves disease.

For the CDR3, the DNA is TGCAGCGTCTTGACAGGAGTCTACGAGCAGTACTTC. It specifies CSVLTGVYEQYF. The chain joins TRBV29-1 to TRBJ2-7, with a weak D call TRBD1 (6 bases). The V gene's germline CDR1 is SQVTM and CDR2 ANQGSEA. Deletions cut 6 bases from V and 3 bases from J, with 12 bases between. The CDR3 is made up of 12 amino acids.